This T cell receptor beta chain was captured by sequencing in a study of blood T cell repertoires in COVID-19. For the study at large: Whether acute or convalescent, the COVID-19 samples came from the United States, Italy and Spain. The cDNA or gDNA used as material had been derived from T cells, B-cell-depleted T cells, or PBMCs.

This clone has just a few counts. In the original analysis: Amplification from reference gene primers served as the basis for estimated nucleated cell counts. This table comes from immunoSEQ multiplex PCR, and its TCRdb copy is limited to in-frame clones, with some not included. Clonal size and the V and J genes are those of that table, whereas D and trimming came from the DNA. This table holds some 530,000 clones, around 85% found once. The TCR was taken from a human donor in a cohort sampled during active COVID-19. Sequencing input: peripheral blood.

In nucleotides, the CDR3 is TGCGCCAGCAGCGAGGGACAGGGGGGATACACTGAAGCTTTCTTT. Its protein is CASSEGQGGYTEAFF. The chain joins TRBV5-1 to TRBJ1-1; 11 bases agree with TRBD1. The CDR3 is made up of 15 amino acids. V lost 4 bases to trimming and J lost 3 bases; unmatched junction nucleotides: 5. Germline V gene lookup returns CDR1 SGHRS and CDR2 YFSETQ.